The 21 T cell receptor beta chains listed next were all sequenced from one sample in a study of T cells expressing NK-cell markers. Reprocessing the 5' RACE reads, TCRdb reports a single entry for every CDR3 protein and omits DNA. This table lists roughly 390,000 distinct CDR3 sequences. Sequenced sample: blood T cells: a sorted CD56 or NKG2C T cell subset, CD4+ or CD8+ T cells, or bulk PBMC T cells (not recorded which). These TCRs come from a woman between 45 and 60 years old in good health.

The chain joins TRBV4-2 to TRBJ2-1. The CDR3 has 13 amino acids. Looked up from germline, CDR1 is LGHNA and CDR2 is YNFKEQ. The chain's CDR3 is CASSQEFSSEQFF.

The chain has TRBV7-3 and TRBJ1-2; TCRdb's D gene call, TRBD1, goes unchecked for lack of DNA. The CDR3 extends over 15 amino acids. CDR1 and CDR2 (germline): SGHTA, FQGTGA. CDR3: CASSLGHEPEYGYTF.

The chain combines TRBV20-1 with TRBJ2-6. The CDR3 contains 15 residues. CDR1 is DFQATT and CDR2 is SNEGSKA in the germline V gene (reference sequence). The CDR3 loop reads CSARDRGKGANVLTF.

This chain connects TRBV27 to TRBJ2-1; checking the TCRdb D call of TRBD1 is not possible without DNA. The CDR3 is made up of 14 amino acids. The germline CDR1 and CDR2 sequences are MNHEY and SMNVEV (reference sequence). The CDR3 is CASSYGQGNNEQFF.

The chain is built from TRBV6-1 and TRBJ2-7; as DNA is missing, the TRBD1 call by TCRdb cannot be tested. Germline loops: CDR1 MNHNS, CDR2 SASEGT. The CDR3 covers 13 residues. CDR3 amino acids: CASGGQGSNEQYF.

This rearrangement joins TRBV20-1 to TRBJ2-5; no DNA is available, so the TRBD1 call from TCRdb remains unchecked. CDR1 is DFQATT, CDR2 SNEGSKA, per germline (reference sequence). The CDR3 spans 13 residues. The CDR3 loop reads CSPWRSVQETQYF.

V gene TRBV5-1 combines with J gene TRBJ2-3; TCRdb calls TRBD2, which cannot be checked without DNA. Germline V lookup: CDR1 SGHRS, CDR2 YFSETQ. This CDR3 comprises 11 residues. The CDR3 spells CASSLVAPKYF. The entire variable domain, with the rest obtained from reference TRBV5-1 and TRBJ2-3, is as follows: KAGVTQTPRYLIKTRGQQVTLSCSPISGHRSVSWYQQTPGQGLQFLFEYFSETQRNKGNFPGRFSGRQFSNSRSEMNVSTLELGDSALYLCASSLVAPKYFGPGTRLTVL.

The V call is TRBV3-1, the J call TRBJ2-7. The CDR3 is 12 amino acids. Germline assignment: CDR1 LGHDT and CDR2 YNNKEL (reference sequence). CDR3 sequence: CASGEGSYEQYF.

CDR3 residues: CASSQGPWLDTQYF. V usage is TRBV4-1 and J usage is TRBJ2-3. The CDR3 is 14 residues long. Germline V gene sequence: CDR1 MGHRA, CDR2 YSYEKL.

This chain uses TRBV27 with TRBJ1-6. The CDR3 runs 12 residues. The germline V gene has CDR1 MNHEY and CDR2 SMNVEV (reference sequence). CDR3 loop: CASRVPNSPLHF.

This chain uses TRBV3-1 with TRBJ2-7; the D gene TCRdb calls, TRBD1, cannot be checked with no DNA. From germline, CDR1 is LGHDT and CDR2 YNNKEL (reference sequence). The CDR3 extends over 14 amino acids. The CDR3 is CASSGTGGPGEQYF.

This rearrangement joins TRBV12-3 or TRBV12-4 to TRBJ2-1; TCRdb designates TRBD2, a call that cannot be tested without DNA. The CDR3 is 14 residues long. CDR3 residues: CASSVRGPQGEQFF.

The chain has TRBV11-1 and TRBJ2-5; TCRdb gives TRBD1 as the D gene, but with no DNA this cannot be confirmed. CDR3 size: 14 residues. CDR1 is SGHAT and CDR2 is FQDESV in the germline V gene (reference sequence). CDR3 protein: CASSLDPLQETQYF.

J is TRBJ1-2 and V is TRBV27; TCRdb's D call of TRBD1 is untestable without DNA. The CDR3 has 16 residues. Per germline, CDR1 MNHEY and CDR2 SMNVEV (reference sequence). The CDR3 is CASSPHGTENNYGYTF.

The chain has TRBV2 and TRBJ2-3; the D call of TRBD1 rests on TCRdb alone, since no DNA is present to check it. There are 13 residues in the CDR3. The germline V gene has CDR1 SNHLY and CDR2 FYNNEI. The chain's CDR3 is CASSGHIGDTQYF.

This sequence joins TRBV7-9 and TRBJ2-4; TCRdb calls TRBD1, which cannot be checked without DNA. The CDR3 has 11 residues. The V gene's germline CDR1 is SEHNR and CDR2 FQNEAQ (reference sequence). CDR3: CASSRQGHQYF.

CDR3 amino acids: CASTPRGRPNSEQFF. V and J are TRBV3-1 and TRBJ2-1; TCRdb proposes TRBD2, but this gene call is untestable without DNA. The CDR3 spans 15 residues. CDR1 is LGHDT, CDR2 YNNKEL, per germline (reference sequence).

The V and J genes are TRBV7-9 and TRBJ1-1; TCRdb lists TRBD1, though no DNA is available to test this call. This CDR3 comprises 14 residues. CDR1 is SEHNR, CDR2 FQNEAQ, per germline (reference sequence). This chain's CDR3 is CASSQQSGVPEAFF.

This chain uses TRBV27 with TRBJ2-7; no DNA is available, so the TRBD2 call from TCRdb remains unchecked. The CDR3 sequence is 17 residues long. The germline CDR1 and CDR2 sequences are MNHEY and SMNVEV (reference sequence). The CDR3 loop is CASSPPGLAGYTHEQYF.

The chain couples TRBV6-5 to TRBJ2-1; TCRdb's D gene call, TRBD2, goes unchecked for lack of DNA. This CDR3 comprises 13 residues. Germline V lookup: CDR1 MNHEY, CDR2 SVGAGI. CDR3: CASRTTSGDEQFF.

The chain is built from TRBV13 and TRBJ2-2; without DNA, the TCRdb call of TRBD1 cannot be checked. The CDR3 runs 16 residues. Germline lookup yields CDR1 PRHDT and CDR2 FYEKMQ (reference sequence). CDR3 loop: CASSLEVGVNTGELFF.